The clone carrying this T cell receptor beta chain turned up a few times. The antigen remains unidentified. With no exception, relapse followed autologous stem cell transplantation in all patients, and brentuximab vedotin exposure varied. Profiled with immunoSEQ multiplex PCR; TCRdb holds only in-frame clones, not every one. The sample contains tens of thousands of clones, 81% of which appear only once. This record comes from a study of PD-1 blockade in classical Hodgkin lymphoma. There are 17 residues in the CDR3. V lost 4 bases, J lost 2 bases, and 9 bases stayed unmatched. CDR1 SGHRS and CDR2 YFSETQ come from the germline V gene. Study outcomes and limitations: Repertoire difference causes, possibly disease activity or prior therapy, remain undefined. Complete responders matched newly diagnosed patients in baseline diversity. Significantly greater TCR diversity emerged by C4D1 in CD4+ cells but not CD8+ cells. Newly diagnosed patients were said to have less baseline TCR diversity than healthy donors did.

The chain links TRBV5-1 to TRBJ2-3, with 11 bases identical to TRBD2. Sequencing was performed on peripheral blood mononuclear cells (PBMCs), taken at baseline. The TCR originated in a human donor with classical Hodgkin lymphoma. This CDR3 is CASSVTGTSGTTDTQYF. The DNA of the CDR3 is TGCGCCAGCAGCGTGACCGGGACTAGCGGAACCACAGATACGCAGTATTTT.